The next 22 T cell receptor beta chains were all read from a single sample in a study of Graves' ophthalmopathy and Graves' hyperthyroidism. The authors amplified TCR beta CDR3 regions from RNA transcripts. First-round RT-PCR employed HTBI primers, with a second-round multiplex PCR after it. In TCRdb, the multiplex PCR reads were re-called with MiXCR into one record per CDR3 protein. The table lists roughly 400,000 distinct CDR3 sequences, less than 20% of them singletons. The sequenced material came from peripheral blood. The source is a woman under 30 with stable Graves' hyperthyroidism.

This clonotype showed up many times. V usage is TRBV6-5 and J usage is TRBJ2-5; tentatively, D is TRBD1 (6 bases). The CDR3 length is 15 residues. Per germline, CDR1 MNHEY and CDR2 SVGAGI. The V end lost 1 base, the J end lost 3 bases, and 12 bases lay between the germline ends. The CDR3 reads CASSYFWTDKETQYF. The CDR3 nucleotides are TGTGCCAGCAGTTACTTTTGGACAGATAAAGAGACCCAGTACTTC.

The table lists this clonotype with a few counts. The rearrangement joins TRBV20-1 to TRBJ1-5, with a tentative D call TRBD1 (6 bases). This CDR3 has 12 residues. CDR1 and CDR2 from the germline V gene are DFQATT and SNEGSKA (reference sequence). V lost 5 bases and J lost 11, with 16 bases in between. CDR3: CSALDRPGSQHF. The CDR3 DNA is TGCAGTGCTTTGGACAGACCAGGGTCCCAGCATTTT.

The V call is TRBV29-1, the J call TRBJ1-1, with a weak D call TRBD1 (6 bases). The V and J ends lost 7 bases and 0 bases respectively, with 12 bases between them. The CDR3 contains 13 residues. Germline V gene sequence: CDR1 SQVTM, CDR2 ANQGSEA. The CDR3 spells CSAHQGMNTEAFF. The CDR3 coding sequence is TGCAGCGCCCACCAGGGGATGAACACTGAAGCTTTCTTT.

Many counts were recorded for this clonotype. The chain employs TRBV10-2 and TRBJ2-5; no definite D call. Trimming took 3 bases from V and 3 from J, leaving 5 bases between them. CDR1 and CDR2 (germline): WSHSY, SAAADI. This CDR3 spans 12 amino acids. The CDR3 loop is CASSDQEETQYF. As DNA, the CDR3 is TGCGCCAGCAGTGACCAGGAAGAGACCCAGTACTTC.

The V and J genes are TRBV5-1 and TRBJ2-7; no reliable D call. CDR1 is SGHRS and CDR2 is YFSETQ in the germline V gene. V lost 2 bases to trimming and J lost 0 bases, with 9 bases between them. This CDR3 region has 14 residues. The CDR3 loop reads CASSFMGDSYEQYF. CDR3 DNA sequence: TGCGCCAGCAGCTTTATGGGCGACTCCTACGAGCAGTACTTC.

This clonotype was observed many times. V and J are TRBV6-2 or TRBV6-3 and TRBJ2-5, with 10 bases identical to TRBD2. Germline V gene lookup returns CDR1 MNHEY and CDR2 SVGEGT. The CDR3 length is 15 residues. V lost 6 bases to trimming and J lost 4 bases; unmatched junction nucleotides: 8. Here the CDR3 reads CASRGSGGAGETQYF. The DNA of the CDR3 is TGTGCCAGCAGAGGGAGCGGGGGGGCCGGAGAGACCCAGTACTTC.

The chain recombines TRBV7-3 with TRBJ2-3; no clear D gene. Germline V CDR1 and CDR2: SGHTA, FQGTGA. The CDR3 loop spans 16 amino acids. V was trimmed by 1 base and J by 1 base, leaving 12 bases between them. The CDR3 reads CASSLIGWGGTDTQYF. CDR3 nucleotides: TGTGCCAGCAGCTTAATTGGGTGGGGTGGCACAGATACGCAGTATTTT.

Only a few counts were recorded for this clonotype. The chain's CDR3 is CASSKHGQGNTEAFF. The CDR3 bases are TGTGCCAGCAGCAAGCACGGACAGGGGAACACTGAAGCTTTCTTT. The chain uses TRBV3-1 and TRBJ1-1; TRBD1 aligns across 8 bases. The V segment lost 5 bases and the J segment 1 base; nucleotides outside the gene matches: 6. From germline, CDR1 is LGHDT and CDR2 YNNKEL (reference sequence). The CDR3 is 15 amino acids. Using reference TRBV3-1 and TRBJ1-1 for the parts outside the CDR3, the full variable domain is DTAVSQTPKYLVTQMGNDKSIKCEQNLGHDTMYWYKQDSKKFLKIMFSYNNKELIINETVPNRFSPKSPDKAHLNLHINSLELGDSAVYFCASSKHGQGNTEAFFGQGTRLTVV.

This sequence joins TRBV7-2 and TRBJ2-5; D is undetermined. Germline CDR1 is SGHTA and CDR2 is FQGNSA. The CDR3 length is 14 residues. V lost 0 bases and J lost 1, with 6 bases in between. The CDR3 spells CASSLAVVQETQYF. CDR3 nucleotide sequence: TGTGCCAGCAGCTTAGCGGTAGTCCAAGAGACCCAGTACTTC.

This clonotype has a count of ten or more. This chain connects TRBV5-1 to TRBJ1-6; the D gene is possibly TRBD1 (5 bases). Germline V gene data show CDR1 as SGHRS and CDR2 as YFSETQ. Trimming removed 0 bases from V and 2 bases from J, with 15 bases in between. CDR3 length: 18 residues. CDR3 sequence: CASSLGWQGGAYNSPLHF. The CDR3 nucleotides are TGCGCCAGCAGCTTGGGCTGGCAGGGCGGCGCCTATAATTCACCCCTCCACTTT.

This clonotype was seen repeatedly, ten times or more. The chain recombines TRBV15 with TRBJ1-1; D not certain. Germline V gives CDR1 LNHNV, CDR2 YYDKDF (reference sequence). Trimming took off 4 bases at V and 1 base at J, with 7 bases between the two ends. This CDR3 is 13 amino acids long. The CDR3 nucleotides read TGTGCCACCAGCACTTCTCCGAACACTGAAGCTTTCTTT. Amino acid sequence: CATSTSPNTEAFF. Full variable domain (missing parts from reference TRBV15 and TRBJ1-1): DAMVIQNPRYQVTQFGKPVTLSCSQTLNHNVMYWYQQKSSQAPKLLFHYYDKDFNNEADTPDNFQSRRPNTSFCFLDIRSPGLGDTAMYLCATSTSPNTEAFFGQGTRLTVV.

This clonotype has a count of ten or more. The chain recombines TRBV6-5 with TRBJ1-5; maybe TRBD1 (5 bases). This CDR3 is 13 amino acids long. Germline lookup yields CDR1 MNHEY and CDR2 SVGAGI. The V end lost 4 bases, the J end lost 8 bases, and 12 bases lay between the germline ends. DNA of the CDR3: TGTGCCAGCAGTTGGGACCCCGCAGAGCCCCAGCATTTT. Encoded protein: CASSWDPAEPQHF.

This clonotype occurred many times. This chain connects TRBV24-1 to TRBJ1-5; D is uncertain. CDR3 length equals 14 residues. The germline V and J ends were trimmed by 7 bases and 0 bases, with 9 bases remaining between them. Germline loops: CDR1 KGHDR, CDR2 SFDVKD. CDR3 amino acids: CATRQRVSNQPQHF. The CDR3 coding sequence is TGTGCCACCAGACAACGGGTTAGCAATCAGCCCCAGCATTTT.

The J gene is TRBJ1-2, the V gene TRBV4-2, with a tentative D call TRBD1 (6 bases). Germline CDR1 LGHNA, CDR2 YNFKEQ. Trimming shortened V by 4 bases and J by 2 bases, and 17 bases separated the two germline ends. The CDR3 loop spans 16 amino acids. This CDR3 is CASSRESQGPNYGYTF. DNA of the CDR3: TGTGCCAGCAGCCGAGAATCACAGGGACCAAACTATGGCTACACCTTC.

The gene calls are TRBV5-5 and TRBJ1-2; perhaps TRBD1 as D (5 bases). Germline CDR1 and CDR2: SGHKS and YYEKEE (reference sequence). This CDR3 region has 14 residues. Trimming cost V 3 bases and J 7 bases, with 16 bases left between them. This CDR3 reads CASSSGPPLTGYTF. The CDR3, as DNA: TGTGCCAGCAGCTCGGGACCGCCTCTAACTGGCTACACCTTC.

This rearrangement joins TRBV4-3 to TRBJ1-2; D remains unclear. The length of the CDR3 is 14 residues. CDR1 and CDR2 (germline): LGHNA, YSLEER. The ends were cut back, 1 base at V and 1 base at J, with 7 bases in the middle. CDR3 amino acids: CASSQGSLNYGYTF. For the CDR3, the DNA is TGCGCCAGCAGCCAAGGTTCACTTAACTATGGCTACACCTTC.

Ten or more counts support this clonotype. The rearrangement links TRBV19 to TRBJ2-7; D is perhaps TRBD1 (6 bases). The CDR3 is 17 residues long. V was pared by 5 bases and J by 4 bases, with 24 bases between. CDR1 LNHDA and CDR2 SQIVND come from the germline V gene (reference sequence). The CDR3 sequence: CASSQPAVSGQLYEQYF. CDR3 in DNA: TGTGCCAGTAGTCAACCAGCAGTCAGTGGACAGCTGTACGAGCAGTACTTC.

This clonotype was detected many times. The genes are TRBV6-1 and TRBJ2-5, with D unclear. V dropped 5 bases and J dropped 2 bases, with 9 bases sitting between them. The germline V gene encodes CDR1 MNHNS and CDR2 SASEGT. This CDR3 is built from 13 residues. CDR3 sequence (DNA): TGTGCCAGCAGTCTTTCACAGCAAGAGACCCAGTACTTC. It specifies CASSLSQQETQYF.

Ten or more counts support this clonotype. The CDR3 DNA reads as TGTGCCAGCAGTTACTCGGGTAAGCAGCCCCAGCATTTT. It translates to CASSYSGKQPQHF. V gene TRBV6-5 combines with J gene TRBJ1-5; D gene unclear. V lost 0 bases and J 7 bases, leaving 7 bases between the germline ends. Germline V CDR1 and CDR2: MNHEY, SVGAGI. The CDR3 contains 13 residues.

The chain joins TRBV4-1 to TRBJ2-5; TRBD1 matches 12 bases. There are 16 residues in the CDR3. Germline trimming cut 3 bases from V and 5 bases from J; bases unmatched to any gene: 7. The germline V gene encodes CDR1 MGHRA and CDR2 YSYEKL. The CDR3 here is CASSQGDRGLWETQYF. The CDR3 DNA reads TGCGCCAGCAGCCAGGGGGACAGGGGGCTCTGGGAGACCCAGTACTTC.

This clonotype was seen many times. The chain uses TRBV20-1 and TRBJ2-7; no reliable D call. From germline, CDR1 is DFQATT and CDR2 SNEGSKA (reference sequence). This CDR3 is built from 13 residues. Trimming took 3 bases from V and 6 from J, leaving 15 bases between them. The CDR3 nucleotides are TGCAGTGCTAGCCCTCTGGGCCCCGGCGAGCAGTACTTC. Protein sequence: CSASPLGPGEQYF.

This clonotype was found many times. The chain is built from TRBV12-3 or TRBV12-4 and TRBJ1-2; D is perhaps TRBD1 (6 bases). This CDR3 is built from 14 residues. The V gene lost 7 bases and the J gene lost 5 bases, with 17 bases spanning the gap. Written as DNA, the CDR3 is TGTGCCAGCACCGAGCGTGGGGGCGCGTATGGCTACACCTTC. Residues: CASTERGGAYGYTF.